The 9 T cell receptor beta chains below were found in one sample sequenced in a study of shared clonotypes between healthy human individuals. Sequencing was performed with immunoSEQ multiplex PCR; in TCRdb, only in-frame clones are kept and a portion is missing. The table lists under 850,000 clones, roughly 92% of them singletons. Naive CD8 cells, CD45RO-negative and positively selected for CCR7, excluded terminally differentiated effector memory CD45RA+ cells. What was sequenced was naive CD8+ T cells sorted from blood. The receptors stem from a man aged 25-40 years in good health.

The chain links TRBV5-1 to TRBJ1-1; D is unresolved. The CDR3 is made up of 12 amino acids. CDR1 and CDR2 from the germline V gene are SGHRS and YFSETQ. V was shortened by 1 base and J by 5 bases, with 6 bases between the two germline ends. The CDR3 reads CASSLLGTEAFF. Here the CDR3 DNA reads TGCGCCAGCAGCTTGTTGGGGACTGAAGCTTTCTTT.

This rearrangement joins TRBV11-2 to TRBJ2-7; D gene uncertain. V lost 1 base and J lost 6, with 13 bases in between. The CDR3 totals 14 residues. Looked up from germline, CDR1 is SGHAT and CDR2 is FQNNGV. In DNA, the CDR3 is TGTGCCAGCAGCTTAGTTGACTCCTGGCGCGAGCAGTACTTC. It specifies CASSLVDSWREQYF.

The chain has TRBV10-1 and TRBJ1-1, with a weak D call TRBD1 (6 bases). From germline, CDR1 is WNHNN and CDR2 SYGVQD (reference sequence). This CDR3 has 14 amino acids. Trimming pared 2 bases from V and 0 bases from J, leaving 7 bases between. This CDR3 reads CASSEGTLNTEAFF. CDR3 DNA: TGCGCCAGCAGTGAGGGGACATTGAACACTGAAGCTTTCTTT.

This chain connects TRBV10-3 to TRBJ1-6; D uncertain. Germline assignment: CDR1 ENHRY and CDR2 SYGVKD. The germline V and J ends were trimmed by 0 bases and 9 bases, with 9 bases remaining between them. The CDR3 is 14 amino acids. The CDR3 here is CAISESGGGSPLHF. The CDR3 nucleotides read TGTGCCATCAGTGAGTCTGGTGGCGGTTCACCCCTCCACTTT.

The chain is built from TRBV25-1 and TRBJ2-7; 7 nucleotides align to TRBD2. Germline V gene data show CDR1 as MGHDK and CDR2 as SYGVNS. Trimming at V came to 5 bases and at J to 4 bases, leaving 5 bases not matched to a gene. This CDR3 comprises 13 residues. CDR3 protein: CASSFSGVYEQYF. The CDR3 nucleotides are TGTGCCAGCAGTTTCAGCGGGGTTTACGAGCAGTACTTC.

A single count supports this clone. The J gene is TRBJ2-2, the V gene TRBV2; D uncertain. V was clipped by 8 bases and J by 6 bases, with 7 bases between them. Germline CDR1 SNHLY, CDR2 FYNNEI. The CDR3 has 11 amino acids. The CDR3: CASVIPGELFF. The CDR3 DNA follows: TGTGCCAGCGTAATCCCCGGGGAGCTGTTTTTT.

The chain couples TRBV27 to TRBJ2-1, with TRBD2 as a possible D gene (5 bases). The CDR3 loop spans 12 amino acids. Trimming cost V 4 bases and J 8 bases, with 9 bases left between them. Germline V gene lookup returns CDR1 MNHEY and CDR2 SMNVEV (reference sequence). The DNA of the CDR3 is TGTGCCAGCAGTTACGGGATCGATGAGCAGTTCTTC. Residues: CASSYGIDEQFF.

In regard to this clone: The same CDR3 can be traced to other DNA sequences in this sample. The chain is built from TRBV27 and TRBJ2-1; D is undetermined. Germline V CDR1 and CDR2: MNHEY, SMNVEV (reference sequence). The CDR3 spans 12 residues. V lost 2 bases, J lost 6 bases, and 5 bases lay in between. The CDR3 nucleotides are TGTGCCAGCAGTTTAGTGGGCAATGAGCAGTTCTTC. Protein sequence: CASSLVGNEQFF.

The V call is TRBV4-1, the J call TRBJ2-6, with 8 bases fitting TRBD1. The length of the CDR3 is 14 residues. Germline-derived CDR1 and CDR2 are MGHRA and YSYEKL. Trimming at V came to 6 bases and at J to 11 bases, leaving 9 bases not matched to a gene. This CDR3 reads CASSIDRGTYVLTF. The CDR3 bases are TGCGCCAGCAGTATTGACAGGGGAACGTACGTCCTGACTTTC.